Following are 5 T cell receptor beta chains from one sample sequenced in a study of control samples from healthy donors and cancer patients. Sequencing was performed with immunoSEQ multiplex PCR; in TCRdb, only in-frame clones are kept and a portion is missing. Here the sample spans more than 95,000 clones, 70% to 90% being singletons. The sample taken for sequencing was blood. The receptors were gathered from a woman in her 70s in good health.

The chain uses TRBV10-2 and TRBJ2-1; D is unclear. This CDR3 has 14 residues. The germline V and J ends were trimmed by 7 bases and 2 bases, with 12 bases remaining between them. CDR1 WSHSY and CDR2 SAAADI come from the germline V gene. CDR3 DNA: TGCGCCAGCACCCTAGGGTTTGCCTACAATGAGCAGTTCTTC. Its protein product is CASTLGFAYNEQFF.

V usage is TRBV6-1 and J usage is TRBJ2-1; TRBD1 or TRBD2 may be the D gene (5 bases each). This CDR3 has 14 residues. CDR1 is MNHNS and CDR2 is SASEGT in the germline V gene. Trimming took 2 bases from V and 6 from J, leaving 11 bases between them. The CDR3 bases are TGTGCCAGCAGTGAAAGGGCCGGGGCCAATGAGCAGTTCTTC. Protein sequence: CASSERAGANEQFF.

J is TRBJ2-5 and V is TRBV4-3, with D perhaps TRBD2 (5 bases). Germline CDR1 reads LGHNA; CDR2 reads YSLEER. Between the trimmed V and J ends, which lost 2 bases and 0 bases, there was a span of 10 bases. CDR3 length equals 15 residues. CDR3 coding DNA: TGCGCCAGCAGCCAAAACCTCGGGAACCAAGAGACCCAGTACTTC. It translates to CASSQNLGNQETQYF.

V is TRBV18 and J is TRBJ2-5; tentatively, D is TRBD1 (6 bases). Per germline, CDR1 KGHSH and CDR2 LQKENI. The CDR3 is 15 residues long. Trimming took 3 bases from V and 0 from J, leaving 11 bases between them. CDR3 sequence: CASSPSDRHQETQYF. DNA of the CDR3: TGTGCCAGCTCACCCTCGGACAGACACCAAGAGACCCAGTACTTC. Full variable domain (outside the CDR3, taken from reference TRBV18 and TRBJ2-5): NAGVMQNPRHLVRRRGQEARLRCSPMKGHSHVYWYRQLPEEGLKFMVYLQKENIIDESGMPKERFSAEFPKEGPSILRIQQVVRGDSAAYFCASSPSDRHQETQYFGPGTRLLVL.

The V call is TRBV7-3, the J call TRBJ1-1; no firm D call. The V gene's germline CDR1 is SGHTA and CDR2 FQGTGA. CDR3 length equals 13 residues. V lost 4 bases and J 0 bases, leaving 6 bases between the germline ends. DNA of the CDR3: TGTGCCAGCAGCTCTCTTATGAACACTGAAGCTTTCTTT. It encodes CASSSLMNTEAFF.